This T cell receptor (beta chain) was sequenced during a study of radiation and T cells in renal cell carcinoma. The treatment is: 15 Gy SBRT to primary tumor, nephrectomy 4 weeks later. Nephrectomy followed 15 Gy stereotactic body radiation by 4 weeks. Clones were read by immunoSEQ multiplex PCR, and TCRdb kept only the in-frame ones, dropping some. The sample carries several thousand clones, less than 75% recorded once. Looked up from germline, CDR1 is MNHEY and CDR2 is SVGAGI. This CDR3 has 15 residues. Trimming at V came to 5 bases and at J to 3 bases, leaving 3 bases not matched to a gene. Points from the study as a whole: Irradiated tumors held more dominant CDR3 motifs than control tumors. Irradiated tumors had higher TCR clonality than control tumors. Only small tumor regions of roughly 1 g were sampled.

There are a few counts of this clone. The antigen is undetermined. Distinct nucleotide sequences in the sample also encode this CDR3. The rearrangement uses TRBV6-5 and TRBJ2-7; 14 bases agree with TRBD2. The source of this sequence is a man aged 55 to 70 with renal cell carcinoma. Specimen: tumor tissue, collected from a patient whose treatment included radiotherapy and nephrectomy. Here the CDR3 reads CASSPGTSGSYEQYF. The CDR3, as DNA: TGTGCCAGCAGTCCCGGGACTAGCGGGAGCTACGAGCAGTACTTC.